This TCR beta chain appears in the sequencing data of a study of CD8+CD57+ T cells in acquired aplastic anemia (dated by TCRdb to 2017 to 2018). About the full investigation: On average, sorted CD4+ and CD8+ cells yielded around 3.1 ug of extracted DNA, with a range of roughly 0.18 to 27.4 ug. Healthy donor samples averaged around 10 million reads for CD4+ and fewer than 12 million for CD8+ cells. Overall results and qualifications from the work: Roughly 30 CD8+ CDR3 sequences were found to be shared between patients and controls, but these sequences appeared to be highly expressed in patients and within the immunodominant clones of the patients. CD8+ Simpson's diversity did not differ significantly between patients and healthy controls (P=0.060).

Genomic DNA was used as template for profiling of TCR beta VDJ combinations and CDR3 sequences. TCR repertoire sequencing was run on an Illumina HiSeq 2000. Per the source publication's procedure: Repertoire assessment relied on Simpson's diversity index, CDR3 size and DJ length profiles, and TRBV/TRBJ rearrangement plots. The most abundant DNA sequence in the deep sequencing data was defined as the immunodominant clone. CDR3 amino acid sequences were screened for sharing across subjects and were compared with published repertoires and the VDJdb database. TCRdb redid the processing of the public reads, applying fastp at Q25 and MiXCR, and retained in-frame beta chains. Every entry covers one CDR3 protein and lists the most common genes and DNA from its rows. V and J calls and clone size were set by TCRdb, not the authors. The sample profile shows some 410,000 distinct CDR3 sequences; 65% to 75% of them were found once. 3.5% to 4.5% of the sample is taken by the ten largest.

From the cysteine through the phenylalanine, the CDR3 covers 15 amino acids. Only CDR3 DNA remains: 45 bases, in frame from the first base. The germline V gene supplies CDR1 SNHLY and CDR2 FYNNEI. V and J lose 3 bases and 1 base, and a span of 10 bases separates them. A note on this clonotype: Its antigen remains undetermined. A single base separates this from a much larger clone, so it may be a read error.

The study deep-sequenced TCR repertoires of sorted CD4+ and CD8+ blood T cells from severe aplastic anemia patients and healthy subjects. Ficoll-Paque density gradient centrifugation was used to isolate peripheral blood mononuclear cells. CD4+ and CD8+ T cells were sorted by FACS or magnetic beads before DNA extraction. The rearrangement joined TRBV2 to TRBJ2-1; the D gene lacks a confident call. This TCR derives from a human donor in good health, serving as a control. Sequenced input: sorted CD4+, CD8+, or CD8+CD57+ T cells (not recorded which) from PBMCs. CDR3 loop: CASSEKRTSYNEQFF. The DNA is TGTGCCAGCAGTGAGAAGCGTACTTCCTACAATGAGCAGTTCTTC.